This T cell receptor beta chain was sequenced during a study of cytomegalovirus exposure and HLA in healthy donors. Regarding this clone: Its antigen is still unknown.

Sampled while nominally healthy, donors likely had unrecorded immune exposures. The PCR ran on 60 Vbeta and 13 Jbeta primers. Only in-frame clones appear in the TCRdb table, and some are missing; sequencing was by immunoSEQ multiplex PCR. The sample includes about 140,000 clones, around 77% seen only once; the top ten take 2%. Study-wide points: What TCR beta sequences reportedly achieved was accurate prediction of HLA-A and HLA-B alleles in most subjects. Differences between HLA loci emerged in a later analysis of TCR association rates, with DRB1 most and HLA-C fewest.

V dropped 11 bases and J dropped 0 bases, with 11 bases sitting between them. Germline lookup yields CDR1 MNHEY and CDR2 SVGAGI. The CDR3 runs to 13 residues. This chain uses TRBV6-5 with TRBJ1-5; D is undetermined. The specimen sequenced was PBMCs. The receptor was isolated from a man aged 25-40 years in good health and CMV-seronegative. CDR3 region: CAGRGYSNQPQHF. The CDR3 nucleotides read TGTGCCGGTCGGGGTTATAGCAATCAGCCCCAGCATTTT.